A selection of T cell receptor beta chains follows, all from one sample in a study of control samples from healthy donors and cancer patients. Assay used: immunoSEQ multiplex PCR; TCRdb lists only in-frame clones, some missing. The sample gives some 130,000 clones, 92% of which show up once; 2% to 2.5% is in the top ten. The sample taken for sequencing was blood. The receptors here all came from a woman aged 45-59 years in good health. CDR3s include the opening cysteine and the closing phenylalanine or tryptophan. A D gene is named only where the DNA matches it firmly. Expanded clones get a size class; other rows say once, few or many, or leave the size out.

NA	13	TRBJ1-1	TRBV19	NA	TGTGCCAGTAGTATGCAACCTAACACTGAAGCTTTCTTT	CASSMQPNTEAFF
few	13	TRBJ1-1	TRBV12-3/TRBV12-4	NA	TGTGCCAGCAGTTTACTTAAGGACACTGAAGCTTTCTTT	CASSLLKDTEAFF
NA	14	TRBJ1-6	TRBV3-1/TRBV3-2	NA	TGTGCCAGCAGGCAACGTTCCTATAATTCACCCCTCCACTTT	CASRQRSYNSPLHF
NA	15	TRBJ2-1	TRBV14	NA	TGTGCCAGCAGCCCCGGACCGTACTCCTACAATGAGCAGTTCTTC	CASSPGPYSYNEQFF
NA	14	TRBJ1-2	TRBV7-9	TRBD1	TGTGCCAGCAGCACTAAGACAGGGGTCTATGGCTACACCTTC	CASSTKTGVYGYTF
NA	15	TRBJ2-1	TRBV7-9	NA	TGTGCCAGCAGCCCCCATGGAGGGCGGTGGAATGAGCAGTTCTTC	CASSPHGGRWNEQFF
NA	14	TRBJ1-5	TRBV30	NA	TGTGCCTGGAGTCGCCGAGGGGGGGGTCAGCCCCAGCATTTT	CAWSRRGGGQPQHF
NA	15	TRBJ1-1	TRBV28	TRBD1	TGTGCCAGCAGTTCTCTACCAGGGGGCGTTTATGAAGCTTTCTTT	CASSSLPGGVYEAFF
NA	15	TRBJ2-4	TRBV27	NA	TGTGCCAGCAGTTTAGGGCAGGGTTCCAAAAACATTCAGTACTTC	CASSLGQGSKNIQYF
NA	12	TRBJ2-1	TRBV29-1	TRBD2	TGCAGCGCCGCACGCGCGGGGGAGGAGCAGTTCTTC	CSAARAGEEQFF
NA	14	TRBJ2-4	TRBV11-2	TRBD2	TGTGCCAGCAGTATTGACGGGGGGGCGTACATTCAGTACTTC	CASSIDGGAYIQYF
NA	8	TRBJ2-3	TRBV28	NA	TGTGGATACAATACGCAGTATTTT	CGYNTQYF
NA	12	TRBJ1-5	TRBV6-1	NA	TGTGCCAGCAGTGAAGCTAGCCAGCCCCAGCATTTT	CASSEASQPQHF
NA	14	TRBJ1-1	TRBV28	NA	TGTGCCAGCAGTTTACGCGCCTCCCGTCGGGAAGCTTTCTTT	CASSLRASRREAFF
once	16	TRBJ2-1	TRBV3-1/TRBV3-2	TRBD2	TGTGCCAGCAGCCAAGAACGCCTAGCGGGGTTCAATGAGCAGTTCTTC	CASSQERLAGFNEQFF
NA	15	TRBJ1-5	TRBV10-3	NA	TGTGCCATCAGTGAGGGGACGGATAGCAATCAGCCCCAGCATTTT	CAISEGTDSNQPQHF
NA	14	TRBJ2-1	TRBV24-1	NA	TGTGCCACCAGTGGGGACCAAACCTACAATGAGCAGTTCTTC	CATSGDQTYNEQFF
NA	15	TRBJ1-5	TRBV19	NA	TGTGCCAGTAGTATGGCCCTCGGGGTGGGTCAGCCCCAGCATTTT	CASSMALGVGQPQHF
NA	15	TRBJ2-1	TRBV15	NA	TGTGCCACCAGCAGAGATCGAGGGTCTAACAATGAGCAGTTCTTC	CATSRDRGSNNEQFF
NA	14	TRBJ2-7	TRBV7-8	NA	TGTGCCAGCAGCGCCCCGGCCGCCACGTTCGAGCAGTACTTC	CASSAPAATFEQYF
NA	14	TRBJ1-2	TRBV6-6	NA	TGTGCCAGCAGTTACACGGGGCAGGTCTATGGCTACACCTTC	CASSYTGQVYGYTF
NA	16	TRBJ1-5	TRBV3-1/TRBV3-2	NA	TGTGCCAGCAGCCAAGATCTACCCCGAGTAGGCCAGCCCCAGCATTTT	CASSQDLPRVGQPQHF
NA	13	TRBJ2-1	TRBV6-4	TRBD2	TGTGCCAGCAGCGCTAGCGGGGGGGGGTGGCAGTTCTTC	CASSASGGGWQFF
NA	15	TRBJ1-5	TRBV6-5	TRBD1	TGTGCCAGCAGTCCTTTTGGGACAGCAAATCAGCCCCAGCATTTT	CASSPFGTANQPQHF
NA	18	TRBJ1-6	TRBV30	TRBD1	TGTGCCTGGAGTTTCCAGTATGGGGACAGGGGTACGAATTCACCCCTCCACTTT	CAWSFQYGDRGTNSPLHF
NA	14	TRBJ1-6	TRBV12-5	TRBD1	TGTGCTAGTGGGACAGGGATATTAAATTCACCCCTCCACTTT	CASGTGILNSPLHF
few	13	TRBJ1-5	TRBV6-5	TRBD1	TGTGCCAGACCAGGGGGCAGCAATCAGCCCCAGCATTTT	CARPGGSNQPQHF
NA	16	TRBJ2-5	TRBV5-8	TRBD1	TGTGCCAGCAGCCCCGGCACCCCGACAGGGGGGGAGACCCAGTACTTC	CASSPGTPTGGETQYF
NA	14	TRBJ1-1	TRBV4-1	NA	TGCGCCAGCAGCCAATCGTGGTTGAACACTGAAGCTTTCTTT	CASSQSWLNTEAFF